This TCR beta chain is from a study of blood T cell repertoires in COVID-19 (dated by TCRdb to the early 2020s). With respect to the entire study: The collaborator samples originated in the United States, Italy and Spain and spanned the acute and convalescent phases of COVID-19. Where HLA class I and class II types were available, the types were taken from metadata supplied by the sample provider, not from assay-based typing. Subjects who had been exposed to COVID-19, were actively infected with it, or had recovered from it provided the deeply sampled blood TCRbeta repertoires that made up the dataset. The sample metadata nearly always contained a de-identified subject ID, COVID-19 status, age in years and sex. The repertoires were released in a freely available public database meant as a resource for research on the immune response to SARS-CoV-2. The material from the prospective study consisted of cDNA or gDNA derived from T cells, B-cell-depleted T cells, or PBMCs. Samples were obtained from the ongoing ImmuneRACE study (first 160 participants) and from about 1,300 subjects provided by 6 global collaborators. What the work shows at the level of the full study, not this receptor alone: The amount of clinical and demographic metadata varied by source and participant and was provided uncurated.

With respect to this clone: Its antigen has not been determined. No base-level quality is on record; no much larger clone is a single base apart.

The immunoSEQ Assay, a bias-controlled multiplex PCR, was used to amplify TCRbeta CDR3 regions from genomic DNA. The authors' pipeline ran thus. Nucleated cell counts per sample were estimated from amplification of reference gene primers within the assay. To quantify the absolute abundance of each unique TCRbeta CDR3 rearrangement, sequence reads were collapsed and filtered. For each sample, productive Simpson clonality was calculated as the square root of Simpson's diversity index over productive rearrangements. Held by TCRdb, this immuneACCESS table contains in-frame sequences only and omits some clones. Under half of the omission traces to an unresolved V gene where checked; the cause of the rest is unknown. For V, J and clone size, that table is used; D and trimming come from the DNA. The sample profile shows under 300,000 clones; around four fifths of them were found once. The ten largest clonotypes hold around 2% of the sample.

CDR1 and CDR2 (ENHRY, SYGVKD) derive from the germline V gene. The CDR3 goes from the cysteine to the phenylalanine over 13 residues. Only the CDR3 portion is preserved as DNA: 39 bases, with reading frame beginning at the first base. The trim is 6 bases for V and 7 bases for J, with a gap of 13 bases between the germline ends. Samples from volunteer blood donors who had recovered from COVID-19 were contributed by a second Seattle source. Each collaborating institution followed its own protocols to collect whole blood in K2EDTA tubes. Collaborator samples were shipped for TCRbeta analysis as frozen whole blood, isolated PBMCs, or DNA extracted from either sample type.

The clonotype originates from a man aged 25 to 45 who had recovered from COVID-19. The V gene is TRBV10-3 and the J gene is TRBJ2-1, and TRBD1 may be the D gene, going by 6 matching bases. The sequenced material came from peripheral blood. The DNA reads TGTGCCATCAGCCGGGACAACTGGAATGAGCAGTTCTTC. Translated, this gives CAISRDNWNEQFF.